This T cell receptor (beta chain) was documented in a study of shared clonotypes between healthy human individuals. Sequencing used immunoSEQ multiplex PCR; TCRdb keeps in-frame clones, though not all of them. The sample has about 2.3 million clones, 85% to 95% seen once. This CDR3 has 12 residues. Looked up from germline, CDR1 is GTSNPN and CDR2 is SVGIG (reference sequence). V dropped 0 bases and J dropped 2 bases, with 5 bases sitting between them. Each sample came from a Caucasian adult donor living in Nashville, Tennessee. The chain recombines TRBV30 with TRBJ2-7, with D unresolved. This TCR was recovered from a man aged 18 to 29 in good health. Some clones in this sample may be carry-over from other donors' samples. The sequenced sample consisted of naive CD4+ T cells from PBMCs. The subset: CD45RA+ positively selected. CDR3 protein: CAWSVIAYEQYF. DNA of the CDR3: TGTGCCTGGAGTGTAATAGCCTACGAGCAGTACTTC.